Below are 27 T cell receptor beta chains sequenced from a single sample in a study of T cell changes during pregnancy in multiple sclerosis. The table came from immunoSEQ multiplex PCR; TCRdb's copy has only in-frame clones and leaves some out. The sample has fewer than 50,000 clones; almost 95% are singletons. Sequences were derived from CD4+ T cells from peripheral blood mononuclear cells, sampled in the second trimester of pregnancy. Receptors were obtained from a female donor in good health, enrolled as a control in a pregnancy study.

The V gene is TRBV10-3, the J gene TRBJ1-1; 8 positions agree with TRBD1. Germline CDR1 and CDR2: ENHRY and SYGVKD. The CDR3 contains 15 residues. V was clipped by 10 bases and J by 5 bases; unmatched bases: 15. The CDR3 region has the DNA TGTGCCACCAACCGTATGGCAGGGGGCCGGACTGAAGCTTTCTTT. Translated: CATNRMAGGRTEAFF.

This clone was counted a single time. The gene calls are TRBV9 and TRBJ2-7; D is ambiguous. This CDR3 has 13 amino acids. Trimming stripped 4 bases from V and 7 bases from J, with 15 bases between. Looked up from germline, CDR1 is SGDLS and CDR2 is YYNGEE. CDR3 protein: CASSPVDRGEQYF. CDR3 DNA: TGTGCCAGCAGCCCTGTCGACCGAGGAGAGCAGTACTTC.

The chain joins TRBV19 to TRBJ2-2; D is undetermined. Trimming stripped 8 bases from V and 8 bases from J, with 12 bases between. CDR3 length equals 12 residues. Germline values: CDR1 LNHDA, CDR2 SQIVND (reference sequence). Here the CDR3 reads CASSRSAGELFF. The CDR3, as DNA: TGTGCCAGTTCCCGGAGTGCTGGGGAGCTGTTTTTT.

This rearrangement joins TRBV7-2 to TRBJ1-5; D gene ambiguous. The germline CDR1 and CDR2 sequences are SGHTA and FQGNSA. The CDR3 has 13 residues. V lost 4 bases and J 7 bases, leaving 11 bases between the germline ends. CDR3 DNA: TGTGCCAGCAGCTCCAGTGGGAGCCAGCCCCAGCATTTT. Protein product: CASSSSGSQPQHF. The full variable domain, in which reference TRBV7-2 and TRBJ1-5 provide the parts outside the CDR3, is GAGVSQSPSNKVTEKGKDVELRCDPISGHTALYWYRQSLGQGLEFLIYFQGNSAPDKSGLPSDRFSAERTGGSVSTLTIQRTQQEDSAVYLCASSSSGSQPQHFGDGTRLSIL.

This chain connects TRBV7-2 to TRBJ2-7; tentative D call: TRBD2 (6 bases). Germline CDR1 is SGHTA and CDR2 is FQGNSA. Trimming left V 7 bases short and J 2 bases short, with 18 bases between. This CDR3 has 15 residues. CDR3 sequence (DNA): TGTGCCAGCACCCACCGCGGGGAGCTAACCTACGAGCAGTACTTC. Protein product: CASTHRGELTYEQYF.

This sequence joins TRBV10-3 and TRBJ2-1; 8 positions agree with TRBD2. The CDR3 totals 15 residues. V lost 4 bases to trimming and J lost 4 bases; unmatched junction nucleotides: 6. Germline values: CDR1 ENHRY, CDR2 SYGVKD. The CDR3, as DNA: TGTGCCATCAGTGGTGGTACTAGCGGTTACAATGAGCAGTTCTTC. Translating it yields CAISGGTSGYNEQFF.

In nucleotides, the CDR3 is TGTGCCAGCAGCTTGGGGGGGTTTAGGAACACTGAAGCTTTCTTT. It codes for CASSLGGFRNTEAFF. The chain carries TRBV7-3 and TRBJ1-1, with a weak D call TRBD1 (5 bases). This CDR3 has 15 amino acids. The germline V and J ends were trimmed by 3 bases and 1 base, with 12 bases remaining between them. Germline values: CDR1 SGHTA, CDR2 FQGTGA.

The CDR3 DNA is TGTGCCAGCAGCTTAAGTGGTCGGGGGGGCCAAAATGAGCAGTTCTTC. Amino acid sequence: CASSLSGRGGQNEQFF. The chain is built from TRBV7-2 and TRBJ2-1, with 8 nucleotides matching TRBD2. Germline assignment: CDR1 SGHTA and CDR2 FQGNSA. V dropped 2 bases and J dropped 7; count of bases not matched to a gene: 10. This CDR3 is 16 amino acids long.

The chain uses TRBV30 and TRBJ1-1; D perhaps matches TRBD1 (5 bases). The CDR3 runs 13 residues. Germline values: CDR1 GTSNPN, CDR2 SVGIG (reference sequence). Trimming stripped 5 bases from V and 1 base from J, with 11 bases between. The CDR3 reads CAWQGLPNTEAFF. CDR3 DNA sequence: TGTGCCTGGCAGGGCTTACCGAACACTGAAGCTTTCTTT. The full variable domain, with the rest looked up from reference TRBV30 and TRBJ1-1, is SQTIHQWPATLVQPVGSPLSLECTVEGTSNPNLYWYRQAAGRGLQLLFYSVGIGQISSEVPQNLSASRPQDRQFILSSKKLLLSDSGFYLCAWQGLPNTEAFFGQGTRLTVV.

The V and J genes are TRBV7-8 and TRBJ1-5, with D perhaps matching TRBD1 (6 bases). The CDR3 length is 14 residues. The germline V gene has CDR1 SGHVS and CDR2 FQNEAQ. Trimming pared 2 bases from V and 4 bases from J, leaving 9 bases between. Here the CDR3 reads CASSLFQGNQPQHF. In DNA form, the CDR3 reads TGTGCCAGCAGCTTATTTCAGGGGAATCAGCCCCAGCATTTT.

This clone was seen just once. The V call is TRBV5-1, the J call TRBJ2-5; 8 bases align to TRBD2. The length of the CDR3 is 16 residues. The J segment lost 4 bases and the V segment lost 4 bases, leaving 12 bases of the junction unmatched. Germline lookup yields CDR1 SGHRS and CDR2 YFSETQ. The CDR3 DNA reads TGCGCCAGCAGCGGGACCGGGGGGGGCGCTGGAGAGACCCAGTACTTC. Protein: CASSGTGGGAGETQYF.

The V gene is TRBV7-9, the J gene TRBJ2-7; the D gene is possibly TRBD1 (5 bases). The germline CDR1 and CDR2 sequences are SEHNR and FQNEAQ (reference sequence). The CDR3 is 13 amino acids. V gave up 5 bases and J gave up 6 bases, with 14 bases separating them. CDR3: CASSGRTGIEQYF. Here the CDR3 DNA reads TGTGCCAGCAGCGGCAGAACAGGTATCGAGCAGTACTTC.

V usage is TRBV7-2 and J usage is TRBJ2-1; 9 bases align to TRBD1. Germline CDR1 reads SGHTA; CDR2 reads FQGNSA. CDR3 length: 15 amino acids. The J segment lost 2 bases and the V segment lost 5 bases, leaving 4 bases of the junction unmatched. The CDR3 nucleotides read TGTGCCAGCAGCGTAGGACAGGGGACCTACAATGAGCAGTTCTTC. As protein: CASSVGQGTYNEQFF.

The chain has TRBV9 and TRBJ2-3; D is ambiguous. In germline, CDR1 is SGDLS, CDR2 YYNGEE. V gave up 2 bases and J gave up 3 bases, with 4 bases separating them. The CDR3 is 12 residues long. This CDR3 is CASSVSTDTQYF. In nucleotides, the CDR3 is TGTGCCAGCAGCGTGTCTACAGATACGCAGTATTTT.

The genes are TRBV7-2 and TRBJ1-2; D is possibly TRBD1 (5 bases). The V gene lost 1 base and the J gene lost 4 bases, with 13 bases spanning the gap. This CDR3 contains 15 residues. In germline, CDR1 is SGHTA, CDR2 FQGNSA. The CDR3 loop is CASSLVGDRIYGYTF. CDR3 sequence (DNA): TGTGCCAGCAGCTTAGTAGGGGATAGGATCTATGGCTACACCTTC.

The chain's CDR3 is CASSVGLASNTGELFF. Written as DNA, the CDR3 is TGTGCCAGCAGCGTGGGGCTAGCGAGCAACACCGGGGAGCTGTTTTTT. The chain employs TRBV9 and TRBJ2-2, with D possibly TRBD2 on 6 matching bases. The V end was cut by 2 bases, the J end by 2 bases, with 13 bases between. The CDR3 totals 16 residues. CDR1 and CDR2 from the germline V gene are SGDLS and YYNGEE.

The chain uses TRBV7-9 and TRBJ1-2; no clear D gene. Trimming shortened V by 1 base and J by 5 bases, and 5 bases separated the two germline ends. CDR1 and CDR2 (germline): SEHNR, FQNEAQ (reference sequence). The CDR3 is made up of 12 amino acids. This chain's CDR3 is CASSLDSYGYTF. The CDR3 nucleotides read TGTGCCAGCAGCTTAGACAGTTATGGCTACACCTTC.

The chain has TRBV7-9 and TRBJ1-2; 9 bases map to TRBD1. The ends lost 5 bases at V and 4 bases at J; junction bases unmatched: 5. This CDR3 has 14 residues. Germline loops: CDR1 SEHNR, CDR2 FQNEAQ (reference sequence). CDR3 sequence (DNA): TGTGCCAGCAGCGCTTCGACAGGGGGCTATGGCTACACCTTC. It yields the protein CASSASTGGYGYTF. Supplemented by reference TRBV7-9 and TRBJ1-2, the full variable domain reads DTGVSQNPRHKITKRGQNVTFRCDPISEHNRLYWYRQTLGQGPEFLTYFQNEAQLEKSRLLSDRFSAERPKGSFSTLEIQRTEQGDSAMYLCASSASTGGYGYTFGSGTRLTVV.

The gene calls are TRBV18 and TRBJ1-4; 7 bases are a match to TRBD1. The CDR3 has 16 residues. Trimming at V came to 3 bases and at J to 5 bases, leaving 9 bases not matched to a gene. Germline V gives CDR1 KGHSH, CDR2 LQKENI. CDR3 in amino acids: CASSPQSDRKNEKLFF. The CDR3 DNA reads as TGTGCCAGCTCACCCCAATCGGACAGGAAAAATGAAAAACTGTTTTTT.

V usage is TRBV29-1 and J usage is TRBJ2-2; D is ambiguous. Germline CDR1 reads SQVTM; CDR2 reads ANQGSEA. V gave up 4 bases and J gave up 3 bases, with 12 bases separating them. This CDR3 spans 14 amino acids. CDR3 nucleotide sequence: TGCAGCGTTGCAAGTAGAGGTGACACCGGGGAGCTGTTTTTT. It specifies CSVASRGDTGELFF.

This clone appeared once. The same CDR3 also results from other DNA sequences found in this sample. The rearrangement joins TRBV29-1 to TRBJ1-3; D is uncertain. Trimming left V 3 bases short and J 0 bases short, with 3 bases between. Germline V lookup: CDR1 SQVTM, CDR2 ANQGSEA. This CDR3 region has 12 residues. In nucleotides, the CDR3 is TGCAGCGTTGATAGCTCTGGAAACACCATATATTTT. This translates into CSVDSSGNTIYF.

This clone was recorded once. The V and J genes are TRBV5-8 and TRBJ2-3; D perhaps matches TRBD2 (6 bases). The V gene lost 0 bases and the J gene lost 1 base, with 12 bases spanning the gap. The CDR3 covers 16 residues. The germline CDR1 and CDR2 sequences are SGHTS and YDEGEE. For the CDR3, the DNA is TGTGCCAGCAGCTTGGTGCGGGGTGTAGGCACAGATACGCAGTATTTT. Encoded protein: CASSLVRGVGTDTQYF.

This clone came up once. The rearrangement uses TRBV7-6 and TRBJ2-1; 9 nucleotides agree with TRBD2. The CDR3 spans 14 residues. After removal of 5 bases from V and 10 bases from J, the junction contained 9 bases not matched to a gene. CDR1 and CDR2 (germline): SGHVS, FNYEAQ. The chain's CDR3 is CASSPRLSGGEQFF. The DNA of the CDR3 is TGTGCCAGCAGCCCCCGGCTGAGCGGGGGGGAGCAGTTCTTC.

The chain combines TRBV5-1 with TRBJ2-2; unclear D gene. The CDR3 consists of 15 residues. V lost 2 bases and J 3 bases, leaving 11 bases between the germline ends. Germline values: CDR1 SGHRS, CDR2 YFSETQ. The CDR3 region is CASSLSYPHTGELFF. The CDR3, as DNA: TGCGCCAGCAGCTTAAGCTACCCTCACACCGGGGAGCTGTTTTTT.

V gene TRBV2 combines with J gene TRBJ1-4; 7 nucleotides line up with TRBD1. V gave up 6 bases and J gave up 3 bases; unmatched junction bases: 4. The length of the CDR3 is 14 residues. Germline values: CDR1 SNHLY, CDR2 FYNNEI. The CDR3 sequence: CASRRDSSNEKLFF. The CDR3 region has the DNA TGTGCCAGCAGGCGGGACAGTTCTAATGAAAAACTGTTTTTT. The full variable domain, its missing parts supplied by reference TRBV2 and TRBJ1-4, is EPEVTQTPSHQVTQMGQEVILRCVPISNHLYFYWYRQILGQKVEFLVSFYNNEISEKSEIFDDQFSVERPDGSNFTLKIRSTKLEDSAMYFCASRRDSSNEKLFFGSGTQLSVL.

In DNA form, the CDR3 reads TGTGCCAGCAGCTTAGGGTTAAACTTGAACACTGAAGCTTTCTTT. This sequence encodes CASSLGLNLNTEAFF. This chain links TRBV11-3 with TRBJ1-1, with unresolved D. The germline V gene encodes CDR1 SGHNT and CDR2 YENEEA. Deletions cut 1 base from V and 0 bases from J, with 9 bases between. The length of the CDR3 is 15 residues.

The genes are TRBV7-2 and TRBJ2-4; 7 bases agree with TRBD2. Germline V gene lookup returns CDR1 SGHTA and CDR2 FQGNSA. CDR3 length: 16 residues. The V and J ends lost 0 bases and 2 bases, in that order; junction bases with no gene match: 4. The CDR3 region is CASSLATSATKNIQYF. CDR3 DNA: TGTGCCAGCAGCTTAGCAACTAGCGCAACCAAAAACATTCAGTACTTC.